What follows are 9 T cell receptor beta chains derived from one specimen sequenced in a study of Graves' ophthalmopathy and Graves' hyperthyroidism. Beta-chain TCR CDR3 regions were amplified from RNA transcripts. Second-round multiplex PCR came after a first-round RT-PCR that employed HTBI primers. A single record per CDR3 protein comes from TCRdb applying MiXCR to the multiplex PCR reads. The table shows hundreds of thousands of distinct CDR3 sequences, with roughly 41% occurring only once. Sequencing was done on a sample of peripheral blood. Every receptor here comes from an adult man with Graves' ophthalmopathy.

The V gene is TRBV20-1, the J gene TRBJ2-5; possible D gene TRBD2, 5 bases. V dropped 7 bases and J dropped 4 bases, with 13 bases sitting between them. The CDR3 is 12 amino acids. Germline-derived CDR1 and CDR2 are DFQATT and SNEGSKA (reference sequence). CDR3 in DNA: TGCAGTGAAGAGGGATATCCAGAGACCCAGTACTTC. This translates into CSEEGYPETQYF.

As for this clonotype: This may come from a read error, since a much larger clone is one base off. The chain joins TRBV7-3 to TRBJ2-7; 7 positions agree with TRBD2. J lost 3 bases, V lost 1 base, and 6 bases had no gene match. Germline values: CDR1 SGHTA, CDR2 FQGTGA. The CDR3 spans 15 residues. CDR3: CASSLNARGNYEQYV. In nucleotides, the CDR3 is TGTGCCAGCAGCTTAAATGCGCGGGGGAACTACGAGCAGTACGTC.

This clonotype turned up a few times. V is TRBV6-2 or TRBV6-3 and J is TRBJ1-5, with 11 bases fitting TRBD1. The CDR3 contains 16 residues. Germline lookup yields CDR1 MNHEY and CDR2 SVGEGT. The ends lost 0 bases at V and 7 bases at J; junction bases unmatched: 5. The CDR3 region has the DNA TGTGCCAGCAGTTACTCCCGGACAGGGGGCGACCAGCCCCAGCATTTT. Protein: CASSYSRTGGDQPQHF.

In regard to this clonotype: The conserved phenylalanine or tryptophan is not found at the CDR3 terminus, so this likely reflects a read error. The chain recombines TRBV7-8 with TRBJ1-5, with TRBD1 as a possible D gene (5 bases). V shed 5 bases and J shed 0 bases, with 11 bases lying between them. From germline, CDR1 is SGHVS and CDR2 FQNEAQ. The CDR3 covers 15 residues. The chain's CDR3 is CASSPQGYSNQPQHL. As DNA, the CDR3 is TGTGCCAGCAGCCCCCAGGGATATAGCAATCAGCCCCAGCATCTT.

This chain uses TRBV12-3 or TRBV12-4 with TRBJ1-6, with a possible D match to TRBD1 (5 bases). The CDR3 runs to 15 residues. Trimming left V 3 bases short and J 5 bases short, with 11 bases between. CDR3 residues: CASSFLPGHNSPLHF. In DNA, the CDR3 is TGTGCCAGCAGTTTCCTTCCGGGGCATAATTCACCCCTCCACTTT.

Points on this clonotype: A much more abundant neighbour one base away suggests this may be a read error. This chain uses TRBV12-3 or TRBV12-4 with TRBJ1-4; no definite D call. CDR3 size: 14 residues. The CDR3 loop reads CAGSLTSLGEKLFF. CDR3 coding DNA: TGTGCCGGCAGCCTGACATCCTTGGGCGAAAAACTGTTTTTT.

As regards this clonotype: Given a much more abundant clone one base away, this may be a read error. The genes are TRBV29-1 and TRBJ1-1; D call uncertain. In germline, CDR1 is SQVTM, CDR2 ANQGSEA. The CDR3 runs to 16 residues. The CDR3 sequence is CGVEEDGSGVRTEAFF. In DNA form, the CDR3 reads TGCGGCGTTGAGGAGGACGGTTCGGGCGTAAGGACTGAAGCTTTCTTT.

As to this clonotype: This could be a read error, since a much larger clone is one nucleotide away. The chain is built from TRBV10-3 and TRBJ1-1, with no clear D. Germline CDR1 and CDR2: ENHRY and SYGVKD. V lost 5 bases and J 4 bases, leaving 14 bases between the germline ends. The CDR3 spans 14 residues. CDR3 DNA sequence: TGTGCCATCAGTTTAGGGAGGGCAGCCACTGAAGCTTTCTTT. It encodes CAISLGRAATEAFF.

This clonotype appeared a few times. The chain has TRBV7-2 and TRBJ2-2; 7 bases agree with TRBD2. Germline CDR1 SGHTA, CDR2 FQGNSA. This CDR3 has 14 residues. V lost 6 bases, J lost 1 base, and 2 bases stayed unmatched. The CDR3 nucleotides read TGTGCCAGCAGACCTAGCGGGAACACCGGGGAGCTGTTTTTT. Its protein product is CASRPSGNTGELFF.